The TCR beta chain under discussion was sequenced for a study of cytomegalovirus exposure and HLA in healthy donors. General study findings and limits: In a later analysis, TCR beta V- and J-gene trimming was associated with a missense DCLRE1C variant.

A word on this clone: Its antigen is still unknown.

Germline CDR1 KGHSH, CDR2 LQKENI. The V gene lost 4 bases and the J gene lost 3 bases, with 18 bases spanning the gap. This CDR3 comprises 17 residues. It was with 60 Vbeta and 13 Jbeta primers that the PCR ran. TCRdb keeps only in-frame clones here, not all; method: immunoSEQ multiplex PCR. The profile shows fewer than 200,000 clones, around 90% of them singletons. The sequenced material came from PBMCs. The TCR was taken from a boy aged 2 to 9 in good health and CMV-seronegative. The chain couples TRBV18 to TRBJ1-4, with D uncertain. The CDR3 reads CASSREVVSAANEKLFF. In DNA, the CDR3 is TGTGCCAGCTCACGGGAGGTCGTATCCGCGGCTAATGAAAAACTGTTTTTT.